This TCR beta chain comes out of a study of spatial heterogeneity in lung cancer. TCRdb redid the calling of the 5' RACE reads with MiXCR, one entry per CDR3 protein. The sample shows roughly 7,000 distinct CDR3 sequences, around 15% of them seen only once. The CDR3 length is 14 residues. The V gene lost 11 bases and the J gene lost 2 bases, with 17 bases spanning the gap. The germline V gene encodes CDR1 ENHRY and CDR2 SYGVKD. By frequency in the sample, this clonotype is medium-sized (0.01 to 0.1%). Its matching antigen is unknown. The library was designed around alpha chains, so this beta chain is a stray read whose abundance carries little weight. Time point meaning: sample taken at primary tumor resection. Study-wide findings and caveats: In tumors, expanded intratumoral alpha and beta TCR counts tracked mutation counts.

The sequenced sample was lung tumor tissue, obtained at surgery. The source of this sequence is a male donor with early-stage non-small cell lung cancer. The gene calls are TRBV10-3 and TRBJ2-3; tentatively, D is TRBD2 (5 bases). The CDR3 sequence is CALASGGLTDTQYF. The CDR3 coding sequence is TGTGCCTTGGCCAGCGGAGGACTCACAGATACGCAGTATTTT.